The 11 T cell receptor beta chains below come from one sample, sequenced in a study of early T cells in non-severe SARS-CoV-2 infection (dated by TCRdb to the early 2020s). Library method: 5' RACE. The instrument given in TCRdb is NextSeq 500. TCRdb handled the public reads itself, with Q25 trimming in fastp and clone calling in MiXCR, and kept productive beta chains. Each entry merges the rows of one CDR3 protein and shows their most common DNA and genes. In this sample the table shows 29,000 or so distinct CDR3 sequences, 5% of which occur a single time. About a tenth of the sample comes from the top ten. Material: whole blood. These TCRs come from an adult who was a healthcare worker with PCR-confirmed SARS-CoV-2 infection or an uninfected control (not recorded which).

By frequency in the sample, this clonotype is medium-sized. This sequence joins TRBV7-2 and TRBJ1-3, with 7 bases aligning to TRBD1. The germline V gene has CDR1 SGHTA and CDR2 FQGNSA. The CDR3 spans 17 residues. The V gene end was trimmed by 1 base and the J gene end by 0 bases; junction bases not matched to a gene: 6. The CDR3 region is CASSLGGTANSGNTIYF. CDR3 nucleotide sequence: TGTGCCAGCAGCTTAGGAGGGACAGCCAACTCTGGAAACACCATATATTTT.

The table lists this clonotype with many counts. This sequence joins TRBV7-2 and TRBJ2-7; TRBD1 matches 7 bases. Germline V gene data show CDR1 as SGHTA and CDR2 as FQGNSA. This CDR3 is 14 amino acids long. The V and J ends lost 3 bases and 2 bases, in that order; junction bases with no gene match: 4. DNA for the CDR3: TGTGCCAGCAGCTTTAACACAGGGGCCTACGAGCAGTACTTC. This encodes CASSFNTGAYEQYF.

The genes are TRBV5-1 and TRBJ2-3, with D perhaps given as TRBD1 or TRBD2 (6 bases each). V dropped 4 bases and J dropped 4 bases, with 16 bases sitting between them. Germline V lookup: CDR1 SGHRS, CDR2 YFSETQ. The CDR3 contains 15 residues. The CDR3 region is CASSLAEGGPDTQYF. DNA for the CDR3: TGCGCCAGCAGCCTGGCGGAGGGGGGCCCAGATACGCAGTATTTT.

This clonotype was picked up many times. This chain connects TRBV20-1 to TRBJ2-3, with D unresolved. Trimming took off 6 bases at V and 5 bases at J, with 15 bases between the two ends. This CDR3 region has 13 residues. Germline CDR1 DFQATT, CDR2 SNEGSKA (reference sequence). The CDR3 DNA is TGCAGTGCCCCAATGGGGTCGGGAGATACGCAGTATTTT. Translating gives CSAPMGSGDTQYF.

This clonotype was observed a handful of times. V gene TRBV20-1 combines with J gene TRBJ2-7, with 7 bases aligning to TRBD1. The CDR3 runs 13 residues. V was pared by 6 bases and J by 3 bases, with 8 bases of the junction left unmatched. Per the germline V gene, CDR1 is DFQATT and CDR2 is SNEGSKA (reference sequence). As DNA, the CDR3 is TGCAGTGCCCTCGACAGGGACGACTACGAGCAGTACTTC. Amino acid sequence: CSALDRDDYEQYF.

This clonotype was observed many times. In DNA, the CDR3 is TGTGCCAGCAGGAGGACAAGCCAAGAGACCCAGTACTTC. It specifies CASRRTSQETQYF. The chain is built from TRBV5-5 and TRBJ2-5; perhaps TRBD1 as D (5 bases). The CDR3 extends over 13 amino acids. CDR1 SGHKS and CDR2 YYEKEE come from the germline V gene (reference sequence). V lost 5 bases to trimming and J lost 1 base, with 9 bases between them. The full variable domain, its missing parts supplied by reference TRBV5-5 and TRBJ2-5, is DAGVTQSPTHLIKTRGQQVTLRCSPISGHKSVSWYQQVLGQGPQFIFQYYEKEERGRGNFPDRFSARQFPNYSSELNVNALLLGDSALYLCASRRTSQETQYFGPGTRLLVL.

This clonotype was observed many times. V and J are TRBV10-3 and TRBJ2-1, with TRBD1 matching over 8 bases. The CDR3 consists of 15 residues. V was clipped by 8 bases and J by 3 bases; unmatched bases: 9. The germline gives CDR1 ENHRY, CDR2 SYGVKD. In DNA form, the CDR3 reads TGTGCCATCGGTCCCGGGACAGGATTCTACAATGAGCAGTTCTTC. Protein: CAIGPGTGFYNEQFF.

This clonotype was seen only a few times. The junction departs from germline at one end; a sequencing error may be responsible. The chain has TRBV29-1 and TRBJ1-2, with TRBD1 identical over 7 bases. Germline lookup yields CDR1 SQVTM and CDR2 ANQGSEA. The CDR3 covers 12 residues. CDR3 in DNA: TGCAGCGTAGGACAGGAGTCCTATAGCTACACCTTC. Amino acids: CSVGQESYSYTF.

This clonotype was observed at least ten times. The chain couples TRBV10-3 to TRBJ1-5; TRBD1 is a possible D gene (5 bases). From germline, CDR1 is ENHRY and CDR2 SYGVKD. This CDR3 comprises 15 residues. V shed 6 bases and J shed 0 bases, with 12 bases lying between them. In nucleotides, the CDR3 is TGTGCCATCAGATCGGACACCGCTAGCAATCAGCCCCAGCATTTT. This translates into CAIRSDTASNQPQHF.

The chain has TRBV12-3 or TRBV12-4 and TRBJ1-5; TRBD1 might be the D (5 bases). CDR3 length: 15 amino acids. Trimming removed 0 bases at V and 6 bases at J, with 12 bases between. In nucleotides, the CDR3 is TGTGCCAGCAGTTTAGCCCGACAGAACCTTCAGCCCCAGCATTTT. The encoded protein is CASSLARQNLQPQHF.

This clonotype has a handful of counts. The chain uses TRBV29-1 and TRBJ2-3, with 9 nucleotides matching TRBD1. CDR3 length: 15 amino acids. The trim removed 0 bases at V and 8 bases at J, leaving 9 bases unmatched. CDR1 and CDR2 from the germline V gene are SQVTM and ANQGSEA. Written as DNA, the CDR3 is TGCAGCGTTGAAGATGTACAGGGGGCCCCAGGTACGCAGTATTTT. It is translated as CSVEDVQGAPGTQYF.